This T cell receptor beta chain derives from a study of graft-versus-host responses after intestinal transplantation. For the study at large: Multivisceral, liver-intestinal, or isolated intestinal grafts were transplanted into recipients.

Only in-frame clones appear in the TCRdb table, and some are missing; sequencing was by immunoSEQ multiplex PCR. The sample holds about 70,000 clones, approximately 94% seen once. This CDR3 comprises 12 residues. Germline CDR1 MNHEY, CDR2 SVGAGI. Trimming took 7 bases from V and 8 from J, leaving 14 bases between them. To note about this clone: The antigen is undetermined.

The receptor was derived from a human donor who received an intestinal transplant. Sample: unstimulated CD8+ T cells sorted from spleen or lymph node cells, taken before intestinal transplant. The chain combines TRBV6-5 with TRBJ1-1; D not certain. The CDR3 DNA reads TGTGCCAGCATAGGGAGCCACGTAGAAGCTTTCTTT. Translation gives CASIGSHVEAFF.